This TCR beta chain was found in a study of naive and memory T cell subsets (TCRdb year 2017). Regarding the study in general: The figure summarizing the skin biopsy and whole blood samples listed around ten blood donors, 7 tuberculin skin test biopsies and 3 saline control biopsies. PCR2 was typically performed as a SYBR Green qPCR that was stopped at a set threshold, although end-point PCR (around 6 cycles) could be used instead for low-input samples.

General findings and caveats noted by the study authors: The potential sensitivity of the RNA-based method to TCR transcript changes with T cell activation and differentiation was acknowledged.

The library was produced with 5' RACE. The ligated cDNA was amplified in four rounds of PCR with nested alpha and beta constant region primers together with the SP2 primer. For the blood and skin samples, TCR RNA was reverse transcribed with SuperScript IV using primers for the alpha and beta constant regions. Using T4 RNA ligase 1, an oligonucleotide carrying both the Illumina SP2 primer and a UMI was ligated onto the 3' end of the cDNA. To prevent hairpin formation, the 12-nucleotide UMI was made up of two random hexamers with an eight-base spacer between them. From the second PCR onward, TCR alpha and beta chain libraries were processed separately, and dual indexing was applied for multiplexing. After pooling, the indexed libraries were analyzed by capillary electrophoresis and sequenced on either an Illumina MiSeq or NextSeq. PhiX DNA at about 5-8% was spiked into libraries to increase base diversity and improve cluster recognition. Regarding the original processing steps: Demultiplexor took UMIs from read 2, joined the UMIs to the TCR sequence from read 1, and separated reads according to sample indices. Decombinator identified V and J genes and V-J junctions and gave each TCR a five-part identifier that included V and J deletions. Collapsinator used UMIs to correct sequencing errors and PCR amplification heterogeneity, producing a UMI-based abundance for each TCR. Identifiers were converted to nucleotide sequence by CDR3Translator and translated to amino acids, and CDR3 regions were extracted on the basis of terminal motifs. After normalization to the amount of input RNA, error-corrected alpha and beta TCR counts from blood and skin were compared. TCRdb took the public reads, trimmed them with fastp at Q25, ran MiXCR for clone calling and kept in-frame beta chains. Rows matching on CDR3 protein sequence are summarized as one entry with the most common DNA and genes. The V and J calls reflect TCRdb's pipeline rather than the authors' work. Here the sample has tens of thousands of distinct CDR3 sequences; roughly 7.5% occur a single time. The ten largest make up 9% to 10% of the sample.

This clonotype appeared many times. It lacks a known antigen. Within one base of it there is no much larger clone, and no base qualities were kept. Using 3' ligation of a UMI-containing oligonucleotide to TCR cDNA, the study laid out a robust and sensitive protocol to amplify, sequence and analyze TCRs. For whole blood analysis, approximately 2.6 ml of peripheral blood was drawn from adult healthy volunteers into Tempus tubes, and RNA was extracted according to the manufacturer's instructions. Before reverse transcription, total RNA that had not been cell sorted was treated with RQ1 DNase, with a target input of about 1 to 1000 ng. Libraries were prepared from skin biopsies and whole blood so that pipeline robustness could be tested in samples in which T cells form a minority population. From its cysteine to its phenylalanine, the CDR3 spans 14 amino acids. Only CDR3 DNA is held: 42 bases, read in frame from base 1. CDR1 and CDR2 were assigned from the germline V gene (reference sequence) as DFQATT and SNEGSKA. Germline trimming: 6 bases from V, 4 bases from J; junction bases outside gene matches: 6.

This chain is built from TRBV20-1 and TRBJ2-5, with TRBD2 identical over 12 junction bases. The receptor's source is a female donor in good health. The CDR3 in this case is CSARGLAGIETQYF. The DNA sequence follows: TGCAGTGCCCGTGGACTAGCGGGAATAGAGACCCAGTACTTC.